This T cell receptor (beta chain) originates from a study of memory CD4+ T cells and cytomegalovirus serostatus. Study in general: This sample comes from healthy Belgian adults, several CMV seropositive, 24 seronegative.

Study findings and constraints: Of 150 to 200 reported CMV TCRbeta sequences, around 62 were found in memory CD4+ repertoires.

Authors' methods: After removing out-of-frame reads, 2 million to 2.5 million distinct TCRbeta sequences remained. Sequenced by immunoSEQ multiplex PCR; TCRdb stores in-frame clones only, minus some. The DNA was the basis for D and trimming; V, J and clone size are from that table. This table holds 65,000 to 95,000 clones, 65% to 85% found once. Single viable CD3+CD4+CD8-CD45RO+ cells were sorted as the memory CD4+ T cells. CD4+ T cells were isolated by positive magnetic selection. V was clipped by 3 bases and J by 0 bases, with 19 bases between them. CDR1 SGHTA and CDR2 FQGNSA come from the germline V gene. This CDR3 is built from 18 residues. On this clone: No antigen is known for it.

The TCR originated in an adult in good health and CMV-seronegative. V usage is TRBV7-2 and J usage is TRBJ2-3; the D call may be TRBD1 or TRBD2 (5 bases each). The sample consisted of memory CD4+ T cells from blood. The CDR3 reads CASSFYPFVGESTDTQYF. The CDR3 coding sequence is TGTGCCAGCAGCTTTTATCCTTTCGTGGGGGAAAGCACAGATACGCAGTATTTT.